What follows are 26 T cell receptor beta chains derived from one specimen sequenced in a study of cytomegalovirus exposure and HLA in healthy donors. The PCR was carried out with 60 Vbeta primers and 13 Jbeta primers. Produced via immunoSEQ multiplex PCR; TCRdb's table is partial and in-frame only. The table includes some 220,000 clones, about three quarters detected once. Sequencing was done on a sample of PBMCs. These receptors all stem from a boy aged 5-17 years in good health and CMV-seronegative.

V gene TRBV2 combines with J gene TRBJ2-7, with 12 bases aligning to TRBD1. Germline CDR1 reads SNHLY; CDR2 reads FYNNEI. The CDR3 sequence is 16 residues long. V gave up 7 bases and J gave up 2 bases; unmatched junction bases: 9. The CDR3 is CASNEPGQGATYEQYF. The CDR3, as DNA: TGTGCCAGCAACGAACCGGGACAGGGGGCCACCTACGAGCAGTACTTC.

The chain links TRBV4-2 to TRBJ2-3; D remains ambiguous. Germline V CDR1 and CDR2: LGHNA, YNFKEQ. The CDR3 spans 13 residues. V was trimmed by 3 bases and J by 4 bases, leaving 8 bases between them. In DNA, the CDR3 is TGTGCCAGCAGCCAGTCCAGGCCAGATACGCAGTATTTT. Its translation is CASSQSRPDTQYF.

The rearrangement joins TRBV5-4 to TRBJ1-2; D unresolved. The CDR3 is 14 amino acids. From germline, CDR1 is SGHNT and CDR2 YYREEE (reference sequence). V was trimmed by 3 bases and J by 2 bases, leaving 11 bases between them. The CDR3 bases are TGTGCCAGCAGCTCGGGAGGTGGGAACTATGGCTACACCTTC. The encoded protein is CASSSGGGNYGYTF.

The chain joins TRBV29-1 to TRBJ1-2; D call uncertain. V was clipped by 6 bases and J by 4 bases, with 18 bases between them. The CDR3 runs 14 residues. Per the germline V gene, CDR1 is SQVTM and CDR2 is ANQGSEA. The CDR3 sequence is CSVFNLDIPYGYTF. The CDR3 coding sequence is TGCAGCGTCTTCAATCTCGACATACCCTATGGCTACACCTTC.

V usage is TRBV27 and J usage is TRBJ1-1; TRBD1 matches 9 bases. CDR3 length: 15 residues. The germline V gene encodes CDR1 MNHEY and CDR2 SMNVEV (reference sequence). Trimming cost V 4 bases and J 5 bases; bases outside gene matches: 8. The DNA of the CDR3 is TGTGCCAGCAGTTCGGACAGGGGATGGCAGACTGAAGCTTTCTTT. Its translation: CASSSDRGWQTEAFF.

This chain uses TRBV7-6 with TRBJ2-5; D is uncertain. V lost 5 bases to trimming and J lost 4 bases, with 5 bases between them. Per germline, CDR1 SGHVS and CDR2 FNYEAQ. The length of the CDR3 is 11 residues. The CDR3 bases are TGTGCCAGCAGCCGAGGAGAGACCCAGTACTTC. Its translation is CASSRGETQYF.

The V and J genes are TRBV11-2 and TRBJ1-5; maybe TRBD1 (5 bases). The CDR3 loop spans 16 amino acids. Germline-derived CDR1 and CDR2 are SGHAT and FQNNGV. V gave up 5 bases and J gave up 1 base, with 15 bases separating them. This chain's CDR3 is CASSRRGGVSNQPQHF. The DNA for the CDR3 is TGTGCCAGCAGCCGCCGTGGGGGGGTCAGCAATCAGCCCCAGCATTTT. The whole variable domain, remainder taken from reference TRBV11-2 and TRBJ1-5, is EAGVAQSPRYKIIEKRQSVAFWCNPISGHATLYWYQQILGQGPKLLIQFQNNGVVDDSQLPKDRFSAERLKGVDSTLKIQPAKLEDSAVYLCASSRRGGVSNQPQHFGDGTRLSIL.

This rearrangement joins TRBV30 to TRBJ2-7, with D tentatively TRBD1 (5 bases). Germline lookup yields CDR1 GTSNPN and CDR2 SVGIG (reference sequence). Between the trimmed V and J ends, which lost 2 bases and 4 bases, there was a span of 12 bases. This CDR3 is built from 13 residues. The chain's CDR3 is CAWSKQVEYEQYF. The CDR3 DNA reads TGTGCCTGGAGTAAACAGGTTGAATACGAGCAGTACTTC. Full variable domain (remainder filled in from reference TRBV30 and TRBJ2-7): SQTIHQWPATLVQPVGSPLSLECTVEGTSNPNLYWYRQAAGRGLQLLFYSVGIGQISSEVPQNLSASRPQDRQFILSSKKLLLSDSGFYLCAWSKQVEYEQYFGPGTRLTVT.

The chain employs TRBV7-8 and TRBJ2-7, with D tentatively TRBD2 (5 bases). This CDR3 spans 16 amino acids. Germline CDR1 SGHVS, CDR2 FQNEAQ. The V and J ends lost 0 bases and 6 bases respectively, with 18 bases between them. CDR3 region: CASSLAVWQRRSEQYF. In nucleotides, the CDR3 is TGTGCCAGCAGCTTAGCCGTCTGGCAACGGAGGAGCGAGCAGTACTTC.

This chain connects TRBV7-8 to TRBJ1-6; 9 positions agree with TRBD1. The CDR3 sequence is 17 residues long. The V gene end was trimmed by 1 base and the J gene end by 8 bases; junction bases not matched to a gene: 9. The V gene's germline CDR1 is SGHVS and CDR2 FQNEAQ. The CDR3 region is CASSLGTGTGFHSPLHF. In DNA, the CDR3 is TGTGCCAGCAGCTTAGGTACCGGGACAGGGTTTCATTCACCCCTCCACTTT.

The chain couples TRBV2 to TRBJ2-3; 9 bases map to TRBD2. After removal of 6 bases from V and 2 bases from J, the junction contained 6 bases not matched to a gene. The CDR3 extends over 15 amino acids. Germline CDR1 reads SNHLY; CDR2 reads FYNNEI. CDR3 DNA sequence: TGTGCCAGCAGAGCCATAGCGGGGGACACAGATACGCAGTATTTT. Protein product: CASRAIAGDTDTQYF.

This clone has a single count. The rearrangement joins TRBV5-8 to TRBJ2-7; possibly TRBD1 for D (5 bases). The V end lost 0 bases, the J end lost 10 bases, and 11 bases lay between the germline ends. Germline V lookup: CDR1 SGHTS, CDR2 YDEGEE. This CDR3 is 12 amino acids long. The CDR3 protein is CASSLGQGSQYF. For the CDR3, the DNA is TGTGCCAGCAGCTTGGGCCAGGGCTCTCAGTACTTC.

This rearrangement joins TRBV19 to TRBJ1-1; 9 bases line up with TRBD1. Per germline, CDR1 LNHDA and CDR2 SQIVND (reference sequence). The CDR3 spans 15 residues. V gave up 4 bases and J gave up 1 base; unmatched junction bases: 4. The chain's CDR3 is CASSSYRGRNTEAFF. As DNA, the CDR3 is TGTGCCAGTAGTAGCTACAGGGGGCGGAACACTGAAGCTTTCTTT.

The CDR3 bases are TGCGCCAGCAGCTTGAGACAGGGACCCTATGGCTACACCTTC. Encoded protein: CASSLRQGPYGYTF. J is TRBJ1-2 and V is TRBV5-1; 7 nucleotides match TRBD1. The CDR3 length is 14 residues. V dropped 1 base and J dropped 4; count of bases not matched to a gene: 4. Germline CDR1 and CDR2: SGHRS and YFSETQ.

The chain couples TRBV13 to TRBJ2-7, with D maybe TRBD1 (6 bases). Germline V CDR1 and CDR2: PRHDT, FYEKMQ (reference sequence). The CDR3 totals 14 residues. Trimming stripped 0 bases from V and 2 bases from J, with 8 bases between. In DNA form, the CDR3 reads TGTGCCAGCAGCTTAGGGGACAGCCCCTACGAGCAGTACTTC. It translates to CASSLGDSPYEQYF. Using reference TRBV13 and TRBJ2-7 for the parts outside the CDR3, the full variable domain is AAGVIQSPRHLIKEKRETATLKCYPIPRHDTVYWYQQGPGQDPQFLISFYEKMQSDKGSIPDRFSAQQFSDYHSELNMSSLELGDSALYFCASSLGDSPYEQYFGPGTRLTVT.

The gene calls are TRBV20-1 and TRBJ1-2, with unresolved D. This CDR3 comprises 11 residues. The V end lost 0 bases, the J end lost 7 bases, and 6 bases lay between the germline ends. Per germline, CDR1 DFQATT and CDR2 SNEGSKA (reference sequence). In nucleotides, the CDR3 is TGCAGTGCTAGAGAGAGGGCTGGCTACACCTTC. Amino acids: CSARERAGYTF.

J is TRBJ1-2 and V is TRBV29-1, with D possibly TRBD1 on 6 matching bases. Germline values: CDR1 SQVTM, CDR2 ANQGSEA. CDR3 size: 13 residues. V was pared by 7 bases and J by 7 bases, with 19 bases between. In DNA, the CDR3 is TGCAGCGCCGCTCACAGGGTTGAAGGTGGCTACACCTTC. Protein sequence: CSAAHRVEGGYTF.

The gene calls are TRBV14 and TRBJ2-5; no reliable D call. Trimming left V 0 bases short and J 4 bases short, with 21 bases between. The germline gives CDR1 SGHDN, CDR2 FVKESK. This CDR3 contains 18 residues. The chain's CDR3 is CASSQELPTDTLGETQYF. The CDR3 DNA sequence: TGTGCCAGCAGCCAAGAGCTCCCCACCGACACTCTGGGAGAGACCCAGTACTTC.

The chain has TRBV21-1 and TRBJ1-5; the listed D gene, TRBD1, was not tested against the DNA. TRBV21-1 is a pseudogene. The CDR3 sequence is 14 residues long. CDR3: CASSTRQPYQPQHF. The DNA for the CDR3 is TGTGCCAGCAGCACACGACAGCCTTATCAGCCCCAGCATTTT.

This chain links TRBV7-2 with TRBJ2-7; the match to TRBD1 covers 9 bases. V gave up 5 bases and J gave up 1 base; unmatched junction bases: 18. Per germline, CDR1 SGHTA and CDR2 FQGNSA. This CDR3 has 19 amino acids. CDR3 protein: CASSPPPGQGKGGSYEQYF. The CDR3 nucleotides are TGTGCCAGCAGCCCACCCCCGGGACAGGGAAAAGGGGGATCCTACGAGCAGTACTTC. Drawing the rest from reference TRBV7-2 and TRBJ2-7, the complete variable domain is GAGVSQSPSNKVTEKGKDVELRCDPISGHTALYWYRQSLGQGLEFLIYFQGNSAPDKSGLPSDRFSAERTGGSVSTLTIQRTQQEDSAVYLCASSPPPGQGKGGSYEQYFGPGTRLTVT.

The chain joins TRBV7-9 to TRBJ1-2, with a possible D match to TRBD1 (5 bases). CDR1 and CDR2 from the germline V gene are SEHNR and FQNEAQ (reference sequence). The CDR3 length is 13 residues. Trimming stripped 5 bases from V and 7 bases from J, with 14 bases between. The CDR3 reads CASSQKWGGGYTF. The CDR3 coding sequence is TGTGCCAGCAGCCAGAAGTGGGGGGGTGGCTACACCTTC.

Here the CDR3 reads CASSSPDRRAFF. DNA of the CDR3: TGTGCCAGCAGCTCCCCGGACAGGAGAGCTTTCTTT. The chain employs TRBV11-3 and TRBJ1-1; TRBD1 matches 7 bases. This CDR3 is built from 12 residues. The germline gives CDR1 SGHNT, CDR2 YENEEA. Trimming cost V 4 bases and J 10 bases; bases outside gene matches: 6.

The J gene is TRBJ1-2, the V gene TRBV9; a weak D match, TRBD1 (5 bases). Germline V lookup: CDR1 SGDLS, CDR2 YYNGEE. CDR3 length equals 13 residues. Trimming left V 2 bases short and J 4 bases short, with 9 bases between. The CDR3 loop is CASSVPGFYGYTF. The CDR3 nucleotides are TGTGCCAGCAGCGTCCCAGGGTTCTATGGCTACACCTTC.

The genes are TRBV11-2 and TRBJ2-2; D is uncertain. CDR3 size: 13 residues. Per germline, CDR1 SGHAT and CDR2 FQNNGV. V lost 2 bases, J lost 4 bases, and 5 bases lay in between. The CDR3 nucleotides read TGTGCCAGCAGCTTACAGCGCACCGGGGAGCTGTTTTTT. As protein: CASSLQRTGELFF. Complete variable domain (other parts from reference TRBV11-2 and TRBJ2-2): EAGVAQSPRYKIIEKRQSVAFWCNPISGHATLYWYQQILGQGPKLLIQFQNNGVVDDSQLPKDRFSAERLKGVDSTLKIQPAKLEDSAVYLCASSLQRTGELFFGEGSRLTVL.

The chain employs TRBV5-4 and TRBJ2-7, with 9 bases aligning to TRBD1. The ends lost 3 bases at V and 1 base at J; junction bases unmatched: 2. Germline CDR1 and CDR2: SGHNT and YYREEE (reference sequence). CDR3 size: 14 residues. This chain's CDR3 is CASSWDRESYEQYF. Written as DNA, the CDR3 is TGTGCCAGCAGCTGGGACAGGGAATCCTACGAGCAGTACTTC.

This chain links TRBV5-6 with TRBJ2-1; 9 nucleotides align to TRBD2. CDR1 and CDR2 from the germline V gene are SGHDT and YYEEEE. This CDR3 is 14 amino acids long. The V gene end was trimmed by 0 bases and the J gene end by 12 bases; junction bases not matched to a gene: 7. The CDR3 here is CASSLAVAGVWQFF. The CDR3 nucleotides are TGTGCCAGCAGCTTGGCCGTAGCGGGAGTATGGCAGTTCTTC. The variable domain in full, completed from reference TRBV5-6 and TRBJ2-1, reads DAGVTQSPTHLIKTRGQQVTLRCSPKSGHDTVSWYQQALGQGPQFIFQYYEEEERQRGNFPDRFSGHQFPNYSSELNVNALLLGDSALYLCASSLAVAGVWQFFGPGTRLTVL.